This TCR beta chain is drawn from a study of T-cell memory formation after mild COVID-19. Study context: The TCR clusters were mostly specific to one donor.

The CDR3 length is 12 residues. V lost 6 bases and J 7 bases, leaving 12 bases between the germline ends. Germline CDR1 reads SNHLY; CDR2 reads FYNNEI. As to this clonotype: The antigen remains unidentified.

TCRdb itself ran the 5' RACE reads through MiXCR, one entry per CDR3 protein. In the table there are 450,000 to 700,000 distinct CDR3 sequences, roughly 17% of which are singletons. Findings and limits, study-wide: What remained unconfirmed was the SARS-CoV-2 specificity of second-wave clones peaking on day 37.

The V and J genes are TRBV2 and TRBJ1-1, with D possibly matching TRBD1 (6 bases). The sequence was obtained from an adult woman who had mild COVID-19 (a few samples of this study predate the infection). Cell type and time point are not known. The sample consisted of PBMCs or a T cell subset sorted from them (not recorded which). This CDR3 reads CASRERQVEAFF. The CDR3 nucleotides read TGTGCCAGCAGGGAGAGACAGGTTGAAGCTTTCTTT.